These T cell receptor beta chains were read from a single sample in a study of cytomegalovirus exposure and HLA in healthy donors. The table came from immunoSEQ multiplex PCR; TCRdb's copy has only in-frame clones and leaves some out. The sample carries fewer than 150,000 clones, about 69% recorded once. The sequencing input was PBMCs. These receptors were obtained from a man younger than 45 in good health and CMV-seronegative. Both conserved end residues are part of each CDR3. D genes are given only for firm matches. Some rows have no size entry. The others give once, few or many, or a class for an expanded clone.

>.|.|TRBV9|TRBJ2-1
TGTGCCAGCAGCCCAGACAGTTTCTCCTACAATGAGCAGTTCTTC
CASSPDSFSYNEQFF
>once|.|TRBV29-1|TRBJ1-2
TGCAGCGTTGGGAGTGCTAACTATGGCTACACCTTC
CSVGSANYGYTF
>.|.|TRBV6-5|TRBJ2-7
TGTGCCAGCAGTTACTCTGTAAACATATACTACGAGCAGTACTTC
CASSYSVNIYYEQYF
>.|.|TRBV7-9|TRBJ2-5
TGTGCCAGCAGCTTACTTGCCCAGAAAGAGACCCAGTACTTC
CASSLLAQKETQYF
>once|TRBD2|TRBV5-1|TRBJ2-2
TGCGCCAGCAGCTTGGATCCGGGAGGGTCCGGGGAGCTGTTTTTT
CASSLDPGGSGELFF
>.|.|TRBV19|TRBJ2-5
TGTGCCAGTCTCGATACAACGGACACCCGAATCCAAGAGACCCAGTACTTC
CASLDTTDTRIQETQYF
>few|TRBD1|TRBV5-4|TRBJ1-2
TGTGCCAGCGCCGCCAGAACTCCGGGACAGATTAACTATGGCTACACCTTC
CASAARTPGQINYGYTF
>.|.|TRBV29-1|TRBJ2-3
TGCAGCGTTGAATTAGGTGCGGGCGGCACAGATACGCAGTATTTT
CSVELGAGGTDTQYF
>.|.|TRBV7-2|TRBJ1-2
TGTGCCAGCAGCTTATTGGGTGTAGGAGAAGATGGCTACACCTTC
CASSLLGVGEDGYTF
>.|.|TRBV28|TRBJ1-2
TGTGCCAGCCGGTGGGGCAGCCTCTCATCTAACTATGGCTACACCTTC
CASRWGSLSSNYGYTF
>.|TRBD1|TRBV28|TRBJ2-7
TGTGCCAGCAGCCGGACAGGGAGCTACGAGCAGTACTTC
CASSRTGSYEQYF
>once|.|TRBV29-1|TRBJ2-1
TGCAGCGTTGCGCGGACAAGCTCCTACAATGAGCAGTTCTTC
CSVARTSSYNEQFF
>.|TRBD2|TRBV6-5|TRBJ2-1
TGTGCCGTAACCTCCGGGCTAGCGGGGGCAGGGGAGCAGTTCTTC
CAVTSGLAGAGEQFF
>.|.|TRBV30|TRBJ1-5
TGTGCCTGGAGTTCGAGGCGTCGGCCCCAGCATTTT
CAWSSRRRPQHF
>.|.|TRBV7-2|TRBJ1-1
TGTGCCAGCAGCTTAGGTGCGGGAATGAACACTGAAGCTTTCTTT
CASSLGAGMNTEAFF
>.|.|TRBV7-9|TRBJ2-1
TGTGCCAGCAGCTTAGCGGCAGGGTCCTACAATGAGCAGTTCTTC
CASSLAAGSYNEQFF
>few|.|TRBV5-5|TRBJ1-2
TGTGCCAGCAGCACACAGGGTTCCCACTATGGCTACACCTTC
CASSTQGSHYGYTF
>.|TRBD1|TRBV30|TRBJ2-2
TGTGCCTGGAGTACCGGGACAGGGTCTACCGGGGAGCTGTTTTTT
CAWSTGTGSTGELFF
>once|.|TRBV7-9|TRBJ2-5
TGTGCCAGCAGCTTAGGGGCCGGAAGACAAGAGACCCAGTACTTC
CASSLGAGRQETQYF
>.|.|TRBV6-5|TRBJ1-1
TGTGCCACCCTAACGAACACTGAAGCTTTCTTT
CATLTNTEAFF
>.|TRBD1|TRBV7-2|TRBJ2-5
TGTGCCAGCAGCTTAGCGGCTCAGGGGGTGGTTGAGACCCAGTACTTC
CASSLAAQGVVETQYF
>.|.|TRBV6-1|TRBJ1-5
TGTGCCAGCAGCCAAACAGGGCTGGGCAATCAGCCCCAGCATTTT
CASSQTGLGNQPQHF
>.|.|TRBV5-6|TRBJ1-1
TGTGCCAGCAGCGGGGTGGGGGCGCAGGAGAGGGCTGAAGCTTTCTTT
CASSGVGAQERAEAFF
>.|TRBD1|TRBV29-1|TRBJ1-1
TGCAGCGTTGACGGGACAGTGAACACTGAAGCTTTCTTT
CSVDGTVNTEAFF
>.|TRBD1|TRBV5-3|TRBJ1-1
TGTGCCAGAAGCTTGGCCAGGGGGGCAGGATTCGCTTTCTTT
CARSLARGAGFAFF
>.|.|TRBV28|TRBJ2-7
TGTGCCAGCAGCCCCTTTGGGGCTTTGACATACGAGCAGTACTTC
CASSPFGALTYEQYF
>few|.|TRBV5-5|TRBJ1-2
TGTGCCAGCAGCTTGGGAGCAGGGGTTGCTGACTATGGCTACACCTTC
CASSLGAGVADYGYTF
>.|TRBD1|TRBV4-3|TRBJ2-1
TGCGCCAGCAGCCAAACGACAGGGAATAACAATGAGCAGTTCTTC
CASSQTTGNNNEQFF
>.|TRBD1|TRBV2|TRBJ1-2
TGTGCCAGCAGTGTGGTAGGACAGGGTGAAGGGTACACCTTC
CASSVVGQGEGYTF
>.|TRBD2|TRBV6-5|TRBJ2-5
TGTGCCAGCGGCCCGGAGCGGGGCGGGGAGACCCAGTACTTC
CASGPERGGETQYF
>.|.|TRBV5-6|TRBJ2-6
TGTGCCAGCAGCCCGTCCCAGGGGCTGTCCTCTGGGGCCAACGTCCTGACTTTC
CASSPSQGLSSGANVLTF
>.|.|TRBV29-1|TRBJ2-1
TGCAGCGTTGCACAGGATTACAATGAGCAGTTCTTC
CSVAQDYNEQFF
>.|TRBD1|TRBV6-5|TRBJ1-1
TGTGCCAGCAGTTACGGCGACAGGGACACTGAAGCTTTCTTT
CASSYGDRDTEAFF